This T cell receptor (beta chain) was captured by sequencing in a study of T cell clonality in common variable immunodeficiency. Germline V gene sequence: CDR1 MDHEN, CDR2 SYDVKM. The CDR3 has 16 residues. V was clipped by 6 bases and J by 1 base; unmatched bases: 5. Generated by immunoSEQ multiplex PCR, the TCRdb table keeps only in-frame clones and is missing some. The data list tens of thousands of clones, none observed once; about 1.8% falls to the top ten. This clone was detected ten times or more. The read ends 3 residues shy of where the CDR3 ends; the end is completed using the germline J gene.

The clonotype comes from a person aged 18-70 years in good health. This chain uses TRBV28 with TRBJ2-1, with 11 bases matching TRBD2. The sequenced sample was peripheral blood mononuclear cells. CDR3 bases read: TGTGCCAGCAGAAGGACTAGCGGGTCTTCCTACAATGAG. Translating it yields CASRRTSGSSYNE. The whole CDR3 is CASRRTSGSSYNEQFF. The full variable domain, in which reference TRBV28 and TRBJ2-1 provide the parts outside the CDR3, is DVKVTQSSRYLVKRTGEKVFLECVQDMDHENMFWYRQDPGLGLRLIYFSYDVKMKEKGDIPEGYSVSREKKERFSLILESASTNQTSMYLCASRRTSGSSYNEQFFGPGTRLTVL.